This T cell receptor beta chain was found in a study of vaccination and CD4 T cells after COVID-19. Turning to the study itself: Median time from COVID diagnosis to post-COVID sampling was roughly 13 weeks (35 to 161). The authors gave control cultures a CEFX pool, an HIV-1 Nef pool, or no peptide.

Treatment meaning: approximately nine-day PBMC culture with coronavirus spike peptide pools or control peptides (ViraFEST assay). Study results and caveats: From a median of about 20 to 40, SARS-CoV-2-reactive clonotypes increased, though not significantly.

This clonotype has only a few counts. Its antigen remains unidentified. CD4+ T cells that had been cultured provided DNA sequenced with the Oncomine TCR Beta short-read assay. In this case, cultured CD4+ T cells provided the extracted genomic DNA. Each CDR3 protein is one row after TCRdb ran MiXCR on the PCR reads. The repertoire holds approximately 7,000 distinct CDR3 sequences, with approximately 74% as singletons. The receptor comes from a human donor who had recovered from COVID-19. The specimen was CD4+ T cells from blood, cultured in vitro.

This CDR3 reads CASSTGQGPPRTYF. The CDR3 DNA reads TGTGCCAGCAGTACGGGACAGGGTCCCCCGCGAACGTACTTC. This rearrangement joins TRBV2 to TRBJ2-7, with 9 bases lining up with TRBD1. Germline V gene data show CDR1 as SNHLY and CDR2 as FYNNEI. The J segment lost 12 bases and the V segment lost 5 bases, leaving 14 bases of the junction unmatched. CDR3 length: 14 amino acids.